The source of this TCR beta chain is a study of blood T cells in healthy people across ages. Study in general: Per every two T cells, about one barcoded beta molecule was captured by template switching.

Then a second PCR, running roughly 6 to 12 cycles, was carried out with a sample-barcoded 5' primer and a J-beta primer mix. TCRdb processed the 5' RACE reads anew with MiXCR; each CDR3 protein has one entry. The profile shows hundreds of thousands of distinct CDR3 sequences, approximately 50% of them singletons. CDR3 length: 15 residues. Trimming took 0 bases from V and 8 from J, leaving 14 bases between them. Germline loops: CDR1 LGHNA, CDR2 YSLEER. The sample providers were healthy Caucasian people from Russia, aged about 6 to 95. Every donor provided around 9.5 milliliters of peripheral blood. The extraction recovered at least 6 micrograms of total RNA per sample.

Sample: blood. This receptor was taken from a woman aged 55-70 years in good health. This sequence joins TRBV4-3 and TRBJ2-1; D possibly corresponds to TRBD1 (5 bases). The CDR3: CASSQDRVQLHEQFF. The CDR3 DNA sequence: TGCGCCAGCAGCCAAGACAGGGTACAACTGCATGAGCAGTTCTTC.